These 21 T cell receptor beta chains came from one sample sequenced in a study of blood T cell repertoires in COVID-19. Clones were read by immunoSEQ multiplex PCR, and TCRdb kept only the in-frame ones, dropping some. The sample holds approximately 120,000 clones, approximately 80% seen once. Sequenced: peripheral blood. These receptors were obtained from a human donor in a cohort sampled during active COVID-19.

The CDR3 sequence is CASSVAERYNEQFF. The CDR3 region has the DNA TGTGCCAGCAGCGTGGCGGAGCGGTACAATGAGCAGTTCTTC. The chain is built from TRBV11-2 and TRBJ2-1, with D possibly matching TRBD2 (5 bases). The germline V and J ends were trimmed by 5 bases and 4 bases, with 12 bases remaining between them. Germline CDR1 reads SGHAT; CDR2 reads FQNNGV. This CDR3 has 14 amino acids.

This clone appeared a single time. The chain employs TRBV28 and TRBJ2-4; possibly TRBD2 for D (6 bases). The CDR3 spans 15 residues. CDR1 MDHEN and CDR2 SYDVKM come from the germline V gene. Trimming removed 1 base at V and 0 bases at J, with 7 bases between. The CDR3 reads CASSLLEGAKNIQYF. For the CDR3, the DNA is TGTGCCAGCAGTTTATTGGAGGGAGCCAAAAACATTCAGTACTTC.

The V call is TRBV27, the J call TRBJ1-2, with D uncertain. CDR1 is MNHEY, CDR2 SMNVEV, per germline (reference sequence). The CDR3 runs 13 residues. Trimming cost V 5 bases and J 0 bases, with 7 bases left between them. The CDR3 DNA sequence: TGTGCCAGCAGTCAGCGCGCTAACTATGGCTACACCTTC. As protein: CASSQRANYGYTF.

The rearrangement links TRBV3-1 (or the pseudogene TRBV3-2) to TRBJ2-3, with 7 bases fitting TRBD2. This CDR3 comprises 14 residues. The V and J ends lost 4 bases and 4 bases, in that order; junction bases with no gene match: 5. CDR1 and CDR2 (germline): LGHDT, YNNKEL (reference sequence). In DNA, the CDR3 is TGTGCCAGCAGCCGCGGGGGAGCCCCAGATACGCAGTATTTT. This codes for CASSRGGAPDTQYF.

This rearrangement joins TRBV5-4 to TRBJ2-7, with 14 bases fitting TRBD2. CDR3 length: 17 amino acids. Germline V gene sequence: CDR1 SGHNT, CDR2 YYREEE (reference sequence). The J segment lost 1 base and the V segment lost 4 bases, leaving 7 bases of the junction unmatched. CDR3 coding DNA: TGTGCCAGCAGCATACGACTAGCGGGGGGGATTTCCTACGAGCAGTACTTC. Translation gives CASSIRLAGGISYEQYF.

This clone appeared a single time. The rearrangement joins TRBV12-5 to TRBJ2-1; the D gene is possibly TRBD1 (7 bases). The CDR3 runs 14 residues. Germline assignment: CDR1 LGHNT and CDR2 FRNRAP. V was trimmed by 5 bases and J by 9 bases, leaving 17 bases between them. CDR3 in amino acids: CASGISGGNSEQFF. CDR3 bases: TGTGCTAGTGGTATCTCAGGGGGGAATAGTGAGCAGTTCTTC.

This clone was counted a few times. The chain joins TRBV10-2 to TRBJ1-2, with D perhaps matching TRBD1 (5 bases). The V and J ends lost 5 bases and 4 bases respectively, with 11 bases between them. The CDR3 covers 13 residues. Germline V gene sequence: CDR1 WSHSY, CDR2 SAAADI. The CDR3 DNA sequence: TGCGCCAGCAGTCAAAGGGGTGGCTATGGCTACACCTTC. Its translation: CASSQRGGYGYTF.

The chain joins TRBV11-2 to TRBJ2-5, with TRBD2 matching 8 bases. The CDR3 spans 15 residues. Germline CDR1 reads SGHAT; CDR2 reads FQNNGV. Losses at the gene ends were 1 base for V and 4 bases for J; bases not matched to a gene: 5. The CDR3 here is CASSLGPAGGETQYF. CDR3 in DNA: TGTGCCAGCAGCTTAGGTCCTGCGGGAGGAGAGACCCAGTACTTC. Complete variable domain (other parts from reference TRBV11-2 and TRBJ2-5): EAGVAQSPRYKIIEKRQSVAFWCNPISGHATLYWYQQILGQGPKLLIQFQNNGVVDDSQLPKDRFSAERLKGVDSTLKIQPAKLEDSAVYLCASSLGPAGGETQYFGPGTRLLVL.

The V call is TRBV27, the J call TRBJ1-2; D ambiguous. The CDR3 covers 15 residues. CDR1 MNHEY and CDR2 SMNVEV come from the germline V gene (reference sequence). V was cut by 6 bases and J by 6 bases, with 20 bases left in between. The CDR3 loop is CASRPPGRRSHGYTF. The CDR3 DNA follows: TGTGCCAGCAGACCCCCTGGCAGGAGGAGCCATGGCTACACCTTC.

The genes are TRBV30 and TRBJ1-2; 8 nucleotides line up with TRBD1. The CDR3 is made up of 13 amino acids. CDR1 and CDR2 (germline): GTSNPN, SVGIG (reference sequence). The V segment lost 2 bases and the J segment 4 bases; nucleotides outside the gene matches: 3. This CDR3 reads CAWSLGQGYGYTF. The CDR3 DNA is TGTGCCTGGAGTCTCGGACAGGGCTATGGCTACACCTTC. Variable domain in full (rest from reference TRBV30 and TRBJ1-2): SQTIHQWPATLVQPVGSPLSLECTVEGTSNPNLYWYRQAAGRGLQLLFYSVGIGQISSEVPQNLSASRPQDRQFILSSKKLLLSDSGFYLCAWSLGQGYGYTFGSGTRLTVV.

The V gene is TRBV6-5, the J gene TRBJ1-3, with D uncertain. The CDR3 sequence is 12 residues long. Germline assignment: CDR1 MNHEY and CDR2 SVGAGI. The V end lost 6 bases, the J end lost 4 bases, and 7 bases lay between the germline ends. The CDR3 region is CASSQAGNTIYF. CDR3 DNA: TGTGCCAGCAGCCAGGCCGGAAACACCATATATTTT.

The CDR3 coding sequence is TGTGCCAGCAGCCCCCGGAGCGCTAGCGGGAGTAATGAGCAGTTCTTC. Translated: CASSPRSASGSNEQFF. V and J are TRBV9 and TRBJ2-1; 10 bases are shared with TRBD2. Trimming cost V 4 bases and J 7 bases; bases outside gene matches: 11. The CDR3 totals 16 residues. Germline lookup yields CDR1 SGDLS and CDR2 YYNGEE.

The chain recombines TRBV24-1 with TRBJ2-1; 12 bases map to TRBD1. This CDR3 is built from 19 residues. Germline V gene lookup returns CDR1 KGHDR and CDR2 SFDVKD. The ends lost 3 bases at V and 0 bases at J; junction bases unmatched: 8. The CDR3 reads CATSDPGQGAPSSYNEQFF. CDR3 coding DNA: TGTGCCACCAGTGATCCGGGACAGGGGGCCCCAAGCTCCTACAATGAGCAGTTCTTC.

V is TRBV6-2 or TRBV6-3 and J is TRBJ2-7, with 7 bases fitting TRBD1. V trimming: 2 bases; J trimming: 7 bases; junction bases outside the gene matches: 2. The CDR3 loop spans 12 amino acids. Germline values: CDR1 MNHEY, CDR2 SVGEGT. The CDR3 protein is CASSYDRVEQYF. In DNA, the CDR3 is TGTGCCAGCAGTTACGACAGGGTTGAGCAGTACTTC.

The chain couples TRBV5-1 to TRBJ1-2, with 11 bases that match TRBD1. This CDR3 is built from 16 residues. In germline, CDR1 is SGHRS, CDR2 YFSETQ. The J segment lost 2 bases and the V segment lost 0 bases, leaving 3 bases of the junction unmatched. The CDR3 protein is CASSLDGQGANYGYTF. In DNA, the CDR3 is TGCGCCAGCAGCTTGGACGGACAGGGGGCGAACTATGGCTACACCTTC.

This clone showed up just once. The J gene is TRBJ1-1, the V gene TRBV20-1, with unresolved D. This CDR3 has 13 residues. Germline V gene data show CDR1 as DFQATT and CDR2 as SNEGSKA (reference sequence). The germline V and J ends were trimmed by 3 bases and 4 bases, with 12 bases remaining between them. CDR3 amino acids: CSASEYRFTEAFF. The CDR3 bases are TGCAGTGCTAGTGAATATAGATTCACTGAAGCTTTCTTT.

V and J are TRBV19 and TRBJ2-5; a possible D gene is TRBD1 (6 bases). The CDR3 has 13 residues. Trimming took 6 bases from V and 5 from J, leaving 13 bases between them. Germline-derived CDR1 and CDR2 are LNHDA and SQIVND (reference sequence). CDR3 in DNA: TGTGCCAGTAGGAACAGGGAAGTTGAGACCCAGTACTTC. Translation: CASRNREVETQYF.

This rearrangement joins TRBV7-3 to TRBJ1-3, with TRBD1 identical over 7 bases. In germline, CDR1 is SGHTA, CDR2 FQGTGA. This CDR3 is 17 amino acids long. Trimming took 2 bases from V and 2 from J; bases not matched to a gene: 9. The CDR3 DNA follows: TGTGCCAGCAGCTTATTTTCAGGGGGTTCGGCTGGAAACACCATATATTTT. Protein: CASSLFSGGSAGNTIYF.

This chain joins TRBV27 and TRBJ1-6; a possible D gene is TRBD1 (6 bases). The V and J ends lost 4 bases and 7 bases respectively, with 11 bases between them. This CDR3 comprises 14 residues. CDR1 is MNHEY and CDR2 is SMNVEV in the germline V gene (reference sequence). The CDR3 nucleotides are TGTGCCAGCAGTTCTCGTAGGGGGAATTCACCCCTCCACTTT. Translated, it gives CASSSRRGNSPLHF.

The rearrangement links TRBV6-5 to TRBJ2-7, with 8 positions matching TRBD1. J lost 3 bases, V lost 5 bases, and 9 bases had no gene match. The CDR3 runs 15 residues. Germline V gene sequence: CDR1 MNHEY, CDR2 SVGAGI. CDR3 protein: CASSLRDRSIYEQYF. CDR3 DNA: TGTGCCAGCAGTCTCCGGGACAGGAGCATCTACGAGCAGTACTTC.

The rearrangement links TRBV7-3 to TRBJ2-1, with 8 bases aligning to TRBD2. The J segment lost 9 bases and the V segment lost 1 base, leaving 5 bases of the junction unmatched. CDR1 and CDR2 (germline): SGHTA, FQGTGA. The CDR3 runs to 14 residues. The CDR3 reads CASSLIPSGGEQFF. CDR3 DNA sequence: TGTGCCAGCAGCTTAATTCCGAGCGGGGGTGAGCAGTTCTTC.